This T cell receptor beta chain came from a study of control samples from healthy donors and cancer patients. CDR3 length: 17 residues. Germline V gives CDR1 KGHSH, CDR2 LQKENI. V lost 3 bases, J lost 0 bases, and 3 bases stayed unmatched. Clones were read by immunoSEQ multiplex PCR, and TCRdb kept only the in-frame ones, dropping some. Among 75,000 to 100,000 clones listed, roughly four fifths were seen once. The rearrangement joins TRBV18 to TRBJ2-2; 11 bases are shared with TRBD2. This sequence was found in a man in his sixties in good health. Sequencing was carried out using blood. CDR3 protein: CASSPGLAVANTGELFF. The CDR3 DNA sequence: TGTGCCAGCTCACCGGGACTAGCGGTTGCGAACACCGGGGAGCTGTTTTTT. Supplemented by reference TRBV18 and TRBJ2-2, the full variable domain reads NAGVMQNPRHLVRRRGQEARLRCSPMKGHSHVYWYRQLPEEGLKFMVYLQKENIIDESGMPKERFSAEFPKEGPSILRIQQVVRGDSAAYFCASSPGLAVANTGELFFGEGSRLTVL.